A single sample gave rise to the 29 T cell receptor beta chains below, sequenced in a study of blood T cell repertoires in COVID-19. Sequenced by immunoSEQ multiplex PCR; TCRdb stores in-frame clones only, minus some. There are about 400,000 clones in the sample; approximately 88% occur only once, and more than 0.85% lies in the top ten. The material sequenced was PBMCs or T cells enriched from blood (not recorded which). Every receptor here comes from a woman aged 25 to 45 with acute COVID-19.

V and J are TRBV6-2 or TRBV6-3 and TRBJ2-7; unclear D gene. Germline CDR1 reads MNHEY; CDR2 reads SVGEGT. The CDR3 runs to 11 residues. V lost 5 bases to trimming and J lost 4 bases, with 6 bases between them. CDR3 nucleotides: TGTGCCAGCAGTGCGCAATACGAGCAGTACTTC. It yields the protein CASSAQYEQYF.

J is TRBJ2-2 and V is TRBV6-1; unclear D gene. Germline loops: CDR1 MNHNS, CDR2 SASEGT. The V gene lost 3 bases and the J gene lost 1 base, with 3 bases spanning the gap. The CDR3 runs to 13 residues. CDR3: CASSDRNTGELFF. In DNA, the CDR3 is TGTGCCAGCAGTGACAGGAACACCGGGGAGCTGTTTTTT.

The J gene is TRBJ1-1, the V gene TRBV6-5; the match to TRBD1 covers 8 bases. Germline loops: CDR1 MNHEY, CDR2 SVGAGI. Trimming removed 7 bases from V and 3 bases from J; junction bases left unmatched: 7. The CDR3 contains 14 residues. The CDR3 DNA follows: TGTGCCAGCACCAGGACAGGGATGGACACTGAAGCTTTCTTT. Translating it yields CASTRTGMDTEAFF.

The chain uses TRBV9 and TRBJ2-7; the match to TRBD2 covers 7 bases. CDR1 is SGDLS and CDR2 is YYNGEE in the germline V gene. Germline trimming cut 4 bases from V and 5 bases from J; bases unmatched to any gene: 12. CDR3 size: 15 residues. CDR3 region: CASSHTGTAGDEQYF. The CDR3 DNA is TGTGCCAGCAGCCACACCGGGACTGCGGGGGACGAGCAGTACTTC.

This sequence joins TRBV6-5 and TRBJ2-3; possibly TRBD1 for D (5 bases). From germline, CDR1 is MNHEY and CDR2 SVGAGI. The CDR3 has 13 residues. With 8 bases removed from V and 4 bases from J, the gap between germline ends came to 13 bases. CDR3 amino acids: CASRVEGADTQYF. The CDR3 nucleotides read TGTGCCAGCCGGGTCGAAGGGGCAGATACGCAGTATTTT.

The chain couples TRBV12-3 or TRBV12-4 to TRBJ1-5; D gene uncertain. The germline V and J ends were trimmed by 5 bases and 2 bases, with 7 bases remaining between them. CDR3 size: 13 residues. CDR3 DNA: TGTGCCAGCAGTCAAGAGCGCAATCAGCCCCAGCATTTT. It specifies CASSQERNQPQHF.

The V gene is TRBV2, the J gene TRBJ2-3, with 11 bases lining up with TRBD2. V shed 6 bases, J shed 3 bases, and the junction held 2 bases outside the gene matches. CDR3 size: 14 residues. CDR1 is SNHLY and CDR2 is FYNNEI in the germline V gene. The CDR3 nucleotides read TGTGCCAGCAGCTCTAGCGGGGGGACAGATACGCAGTATTTT. Encoded protein: CASSSSGGTDTQYF.

This chain joins TRBV7-2 and TRBJ2-1; the match to TRBD2 covers 8 bases. CDR1 is SGHTA, CDR2 FQGNSA, per germline. This CDR3 region has 14 residues. V lost 6 bases, J lost 8 bases, and 9 bases stayed unmatched. CDR3 region: CASSFSAGGYEQFF. In DNA, the CDR3 is TGTGCCAGCAGTTTCTCTGCGGGGGGCTATGAGCAGTTCTTC.

V gene TRBV10-3 combines with J gene TRBJ2-7, with D maybe TRBD1 (5 bases). CDR3 length: 12 residues. The germline CDR1 and CDR2 sequences are ENHRY and SYGVKD. Trimming took off 9 bases at V and 6 bases at J, with 15 bases between the two ends. For the CDR3, the DNA is TGTGCCATGGGAACGCAGGGTACCGAGCAGTACTTC. It translates to CAMGTQGTEQYF.

The J gene is TRBJ1-1, the V gene TRBV9; TRBD1 matches 8 bases. Germline CDR1 is SGDLS and CDR2 is YYNGEE. The CDR3 totals 18 residues. With 3 bases clipped from V and 5 bases from J, the junction kept 18 bases outside the gene matches. The CDR3 reads CASSAHPGGRSSGTEAFF. The CDR3 nucleotides are TGTGCCAGCAGCGCCCATCCAGGGGGCCGTTCATCCGGGACTGAAGCTTTCTTT.

The chain links TRBV6-5 to TRBJ1-1, with 11 bases identical to TRBD1. The J segment lost 4 bases and the V segment lost 2 bases, leaving 6 bases of the junction unmatched. CDR1 and CDR2 (germline): MNHEY, SVGAGI. There are 16 residues in the CDR3. CDR3 protein: CASSYERTGGITEAFF. The CDR3 coding sequence is TGTGCCAGCAGTTACGAGCGGACAGGGGGCATCACTGAAGCTTTCTTT.

The chain joins TRBV18 to TRBJ1-5, with 7 bases matching TRBD1. Germline trimming cut 2 bases from V and 5 bases from J; bases unmatched to any gene: 6. The CDR3 sequence is 15 residues long. Germline CDR1 and CDR2: KGHSH and LQKENI. CDR3 DNA sequence: TGTGCCAGCTCACCAGGTACAGGGGCCCATCAGCCCCAGCATTTT. It translates to CASSPGTGAHQPQHF.

The chain employs TRBV7-9 and TRBJ2-3; D might be TRBD2 (6 bases). Germline V lookup: CDR1 SEHNR, CDR2 FQNEAQ (reference sequence). CDR3 length: 16 amino acids. V lost 5 bases, J lost 3 bases, and 18 bases lay in between. CDR3 sequence reads: CASSPRGLRGTDTQYF. CDR3 nucleotide sequence: TGTGCCAGCAGCCCTAGGGGACTCCGGGGAACAGATACGCAGTATTTT.

The J gene is TRBJ1-2, the V gene TRBV12-3 or TRBV12-4; D remains ambiguous. Trimming left V 6 bases short and J 8 bases short, with 7 bases between. CDR3 size: 10 residues. The CDR3 DNA follows: TGTGCCAGCAGACTCTGGGGCTACACCTTC. Its protein is CASRLWGYTF.

This clone appeared a few times. The rearrangement uses TRBV9 and TRBJ2-2; 7 bases are a match to TRBD1. In germline, CDR1 is SGDLS, CDR2 YYNGEE. The CDR3 is made up of 15 amino acids. J gave up 0 bases and V 5 bases, and 4 bases lay outside the gene matches. CDR3 region: CASSKDRPNTGELFF. The DNA of the CDR3 is TGTGCCAGCAGTAAGGACAGGCCGAACACCGGGGAGCTGTTTTTT.

This clone was observed a handful of times. The chain combines TRBV7-2 with TRBJ2-1; 7 bases agree with TRBD2. The length of the CDR3 is 16 residues. The V and J ends lost 3 bases and 4 bases, in that order; junction bases with no gene match: 9. CDR1 is SGHTA and CDR2 is FQGNSA in the germline V gene. CDR3 loop: CASSFWGGRIYNEQFF. CDR3 DNA: TGTGCCAGCAGCTTTTGGGGGGGTCGGATTTACAATGAGCAGTTCTTC.

The CDR3 here is CASSQERTLAAFYNEQFF. DNA of the CDR3: TGTGCCAGCAGCCAAGAGCGAACCCTAGCGGCCTTTTACAATGAGCAGTTCTTC. This chain connects TRBV14 to TRBJ2-1, with 7 bases identical to TRBD2. CDR1 and CDR2 (germline): SGHDN, FVKESK. The CDR3 is 18 amino acids. Losses at the gene ends were 0 bases for V and 4 bases for J; bases not matched to a gene: 12.

The chain carries TRBV6-1 and TRBJ2-7; 8 bases are shared with TRBD1. This CDR3 contains 15 residues. The germline V gene encodes CDR1 MNHNS and CDR2 SASEGT. V dropped 2 bases and J dropped 7; count of bases not matched to a gene: 10. CDR3 bases: TGTGCCAGCAGTGAAAGAGGCCAGGGGGCGGGGGAGCAGTACTTC. Residues: CASSERGQGAGEQYF.

The sample holds a few counts of this clone. The CDR3 is CASSYSMVGGAYEQFF. In DNA form, the CDR3 reads TGTGCCAGCAGTTACTCGATGGTCGGGGGTGCCTATGAGCAGTTCTTC. The chain couples TRBV6-5 to TRBJ2-1; tentatively, D is TRBD2 (6 bases). The CDR3 is 16 amino acids. V lost 0 bases and J lost 8, with 17 bases in between. CDR1 and CDR2 from the germline V gene are MNHEY and SVGAGI.

The chain has TRBV7-8 and TRBJ2-6; D is undetermined. Trimming removed 5 bases from V and 3 bases from J, with 8 bases in between. This CDR3 spans 14 amino acids. The germline gives CDR1 SGHVS, CDR2 FQNEAQ. The CDR3, as DNA: TGTGCCAGCAGCGCGATTCTTGGGGCCAACGTCCTGACTTTC. It yields the protein CASSAILGANVLTF.

V and J are TRBV4-1 and TRBJ1-1; a possible D gene is TRBD1 (5 bases). The CDR3 loop spans 13 amino acids. Trimming pared 2 bases from V and 11 bases from J, leaving 15 bases between. Germline CDR1 reads MGHRA; CDR2 reads YSYEKL. The CDR3 here is CASSQPGERAAFF. The CDR3 coding sequence is TGCGCCAGCAGCCAACCGGGGGAGAGGGCGGCTTTCTTT.

This clone was seen a single time. The genes are TRBV6-5 and TRBJ1-2, with 7 bases that match TRBD1. The germline CDR1 and CDR2 sequences are MNHEY and SVGAGI. J gave up 10 bases and V 5 bases, and 10 bases lay outside the gene matches. The CDR3 loop spans 13 amino acids. CDR3 protein: CASSTLGQNFYTF. Here the CDR3 DNA reads TGTGCCAGCAGTACCCTGGGACAGAACTTCTACACCTTC.

The CDR3 sequence is CASRTHRDRIYEQYF. The DNA of the CDR3 is TGTGCCAGCAGAACACACCGGGACAGGATCTACGAGCAGTACTTC. V is TRBV5-6 and J is TRBJ2-7; 8 nucleotides agree with TRBD1. The CDR3 contains 15 residues. Germline V gene lookup returns CDR1 SGHDT and CDR2 YYEEEE. V was clipped by 5 bases and J by 3 bases; unmatched bases: 10.

The table lists this clone with a count of one. V is TRBV13 and J is TRBJ2-5, with D maybe TRBD2 (5 bases). Germline CDR1 PRHDT, CDR2 FYEKMQ (reference sequence). The CDR3 loop spans 14 amino acids. Trimming took 0 bases from V and 4 from J, leaving 9 bases between them. As DNA, the CDR3 is TGTGCCAGCAGCTTAGGCCCGGAGGCAGAGACCCAGTACTTC. Protein product: CASSLGPEAETQYF.

This chain uses TRBV10-1 with TRBJ2-3; D gene unclear. Trimming cost V 0 bases and J 6 bases, with 10 bases left between them. The CDR3 is made up of 14 amino acids. CDR1 WNHNN and CDR2 SYGVQD come from the germline V gene (reference sequence). The CDR3 DNA reads TGCGCCAGCAGTGAGTCCCCCGCTCGGGATACGCAGTATTTT. Protein: CASSESPARDTQYF.

V gene TRBV3-1 (or the pseudogene TRBV3-2) combines with J gene TRBJ2-7; maybe TRBD1 (5 bases). Trimming took 0 bases from V and 2 from J, leaving 11 bases between them. CDR3 size: 15 residues. Germline V lookup: CDR1 LGHDT, CDR2 YNNKEL (reference sequence). CDR3 bases: TGTGCCAGCAGCCAAGATAGTACAGGCCCCTACGAGCAGTACTTC. Protein product: CASSQDSTGPYEQYF.

The chain is built from TRBV24-1 and TRBJ1-2; the D gene is possibly TRBD1 (6 bases). CDR1 and CDR2 (germline): KGHDR, SFDVKD. Trimming pared 2 bases from V and 7 bases from J, leaving 13 bases between. The CDR3 sequence is 14 residues long. The CDR3 protein is CATSDSRGAGGYTF. CDR3 nucleotides: TGTGCCACCAGTGATTCGCGGGGGGCAGGTGGCTACACCTTC.

The chain carries TRBV2 and TRBJ1-5; a weak D match, TRBD1 (6 bases). Germline CDR1 SNHLY, CDR2 FYNNEI. The CDR3 consists of 16 residues. V was shortened by 3 bases and J by 2 bases, with 14 bases between the two germline ends. This CDR3 is CASSDPTGFGNQPQHF. CDR3 DNA sequence: TGTGCCAGCAGTGACCCAACAGGGTTCGGCAATCAGCCCCAGCATTTT.

Here the CDR3 reads CASSPSRGRTYEQYF. The CDR3 coding sequence is TGTGCCAGCTCACCATCGAGGGGGCGAACTTACGAGCAGTACTTC. The chain has TRBV18 and TRBJ2-7; 7 bases align to TRBD1. V dropped 2 bases and J dropped 4; count of bases not matched to a gene: 8. The CDR3 sequence is 15 residues long. Per germline, CDR1 KGHSH and CDR2 LQKENI.